These 26 T cell receptor beta chains came from one sample sequenced in a study of post-analysis software for immune sequencing data (dated by TCRdb to between 2015 and 2017). Findings and caveats that apply to the study as a whole: A few TRBV segments, including TRBV5-6, TRBV5-1 and TRBV20-1, were significantly more frequent in patients than controls.

Their cognate antigens are unknown. The method was PCR. The listed sequencing device is Illumina HiSeq 2500. Unique molecular identifiers were incorporated into TCR beta cDNA libraries to reduce PCR and sequencing biases. TCRdb reprocessing: public reads trimmed at Q25 with fastp, clones called with MiXCR, in-frame beta chains kept. Entries that share a CDR3 protein sequence are merged under the most common genes and DNA. Counted in this sample were 450,000 or so distinct CDR3 sequences; 40% to 55% of them appeared once. The ten largest clones take up roughly an eighth of the sample. The sequencing input was blood. The receptors originated from a girl between 5 and 17 years old with multiple sclerosis.

The chain joins TRBV7-8 to TRBJ2-7; TRBD1 or TRBD2 may be the D gene (6 bases each). Per germline, CDR1 SGHVS and CDR2 FQNEAQ. This CDR3 is built from 15 residues. The V gene lost 1 base and the J gene lost 2 bases, with 12 bases spanning the gap. The CDR3 DNA reads TGTGCCAGCAGCTTAGGGGGGGCTATTGCCTACGAGCAGTACTTC. It encodes CASSLGGAIAYEQYF.

The gene calls are TRBV5-1 and TRBJ2-1, with D possibly TRBD2 on 6 matching bases. This CDR3 has 15 amino acids. V was shortened by 10 bases and J by 2 bases, with 19 bases between the two germline ends. From germline, CDR1 is SGHRS and CDR2 YFSETQ. DNA of the CDR3: TGCGCCGCCACCTCGGGAGACCTTCCCTACAATGAGCAGTTCTTC. Its protein is CAATSGDLPYNEQFF.

The J gene is TRBJ2-1, the V gene TRBV11-2; possibly TRBD1 for D (6 bases). This CDR3 has 17 residues. Trimming removed 7 bases at V and 2 bases at J, with 21 bases between. Germline CDR1 and CDR2: SGHAT and FQNNGV. The CDR3 sequence is CASTKSRGTLTYNEQFF. The CDR3 nucleotides read TGTGCCAGCACCAAAAGCAGGGGAACGCTTACCTACAATGAGCAGTTCTTC.

Concerning this clonotype: The junction departs from germline at one end; a sequencing error may be responsible. The chain employs TRBV28 and TRBJ2-5; perhaps TRBD2 as D (6 bases). The CDR3 runs to 15 residues. Germline CDR1 and CDR2: MDHEN and SYDVKM. The CDR3 coding sequence is TGTGCCGGCAGGATAGCGGCCCGGTGGGGGGAGACCCAGTACTTC. Translating it yields CAGRIAARWGETQYF.

This clonotype was detected only a few times. The chain couples TRBV7-2 to TRBJ2-7, with 7 bases fitting TRBD2. The trim removed 3 bases at V and 7 bases at J, leaving 12 bases unmatched. The CDR3 spans 15 residues. CDR1 and CDR2 (germline): SGHTA, FQGNSA. Here the CDR3 reads CASSLLVAGGGEQYF. CDR3 nucleotides: TGTGCCAGCAGCTTGTTGGTAGCGGGCGGTGGGGAGCAGTACTTC.

V and J are TRBV24-1 and TRBJ1-5; 7 nucleotides match TRBD1. CDR3 length: 15 amino acids. After removal of 9 bases from V and 4 bases from J, the junction contained 11 bases not matched to a gene. Germline-derived CDR1 and CDR2 are KGHDR and SFDVKD. The CDR3: CATGDSRGLNQPQHF. CDR3 sequence (DNA): TGTGCCACCGGCGATTCCAGGGGGTTGAATCAGCCCCAGCATTTT.

This clonotype turned up a few times. This chain connects TRBV20-1 to TRBJ2-7, with 9 bases that match TRBD2. After removal of 0 bases from V and 0 bases from J, the junction contained 6 bases not matched to a gene. This CDR3 spans 16 amino acids. Germline loops: CDR1 DFQATT, CDR2 SNEGSKA (reference sequence). The CDR3 sequence: CSARDALAGFSYEQYF. The CDR3 bases are TGCAGTGCTAGAGATGCCCTAGCGGGATTCTCCTACGAGCAGTACTTC.

This clonotype was recorded only once. V gene TRBV7-2 combines with J gene TRBJ1-1; D not resolved. The CDR3 runs to 14 residues. V gave up 0 bases and J gave up 1 base, with 6 bases separating them. Germline CDR1 reads SGHTA; CDR2 reads FQGNSA. CDR3 DNA: TGTGCCAGCAGCTTAGCGAGCTGGAACACTGAAGCTTTCTTT. Amino acids: CASSLASWNTEAFF.

This clonotype was detected many times. The CDR3 sequence is CASSLSAGVMDEQFF. The DNA of the CDR3 is TGTGCCAGCAGTTTATCAGCAGGGGTGATGGATGAGCAGTTCTTC. The V call is TRBV27, the J call TRBJ2-1; D is possibly TRBD1 (6 bases). V lost 0 bases and J lost 8, with 14 bases in between. The germline gives CDR1 MNHEY, CDR2 SMNVEV (reference sequence). This CDR3 is built from 15 residues.

The rearrangement joins TRBV15 to TRBJ2-3; D is possibly TRBD1 or TRBD2 (6 bases each). The CDR3 covers 14 residues. Between the trimmed V and J ends, which lost 5 bases and 2 bases, there was a span of 11 bases. CDR1 LNHNV and CDR2 YYDKDF come from the germline V gene (reference sequence). The CDR3 loop reads CATSLGGDTDTQYF. The CDR3 DNA reads as TGTGCCACCAGCCTCGGGGGCGACACAGATACGCAGTATTTT.

The chain joins TRBV20-1 to TRBJ1-2; D gene unclear. The CDR3 covers 11 residues. Per the germline V gene, CDR1 is DFQATT and CDR2 is SNEGSKA (reference sequence). V was shortened by 3 bases and J by 5 bases, with 7 bases between the two germline ends. Here the CDR3 DNA reads TGCAGTGCTAGTCAAGGGTATGGCTACACCTTC. Translating gives CSASQGYGYTF.

This clonotype was seen more than once but under ten times. The CDR3: CASRRDVSHGYTF. The CDR3 region has the DNA TGTGCCAGCAGGAGGGATGTGTCCCATGGCTACACCTTC. V usage is TRBV6-5 and J usage is TRBJ1-2; D is unclear. Germline V gene lookup returns CDR1 MNHEY and CDR2 SVGAGI. Deletions cut 6 bases from V and 6 bases from J, with 14 bases between. The CDR3 contains 13 residues.

This clonotype was seen a handful of times. This rearrangement joins TRBV7-3 to TRBJ2-3; D is unclear. Germline loops: CDR1 SGHTA, CDR2 FQGTGA. The CDR3 totals 15 residues. V dropped 1 base and J dropped 3 bases, with 11 bases sitting between them. The CDR3 reads CASSLIGTATDTQYF. DNA of the CDR3: TGTGCCAGCAGCTTAATAGGTACAGCGACAGATACGCAGTATTTT. Combining the CDR3 with reference TRBV7-3 and TRBJ2-3 gives the whole variable domain GAGVSQTPSNKVTEKGKYVELRCDPISGHTALYWYRQSLGQGPEFLIYFQGTGAADDSGLPNDRFFAVRPEGSVSTLKIQRTERGDSAVYLCASSLIGTATDTQYFGPGTRLTVL.

The rearrangement uses TRBV6-1 and TRBJ2-1; 12 bases match TRBD2. Germline V gene data show CDR1 as MNHNS and CDR2 as SASEGT. The V gene end was trimmed by 6 bases and the J gene end by 5 bases; junction bases not matched to a gene: 5. CDR3 length: 15 amino acids. The CDR3 protein is CASRVTSGGNNEQFF. The CDR3 DNA is TGTGCCAGCAGGGTGACTAGCGGGGGTAACAATGAGCAGTTCTTC.

V usage is TRBV7-2 and J usage is TRBJ2-1; D perhaps matches TRBD1 (5 bases). V lost 1 base and J 3 bases, leaving 7 bases between the germline ends. The CDR3 loop spans 14 amino acids. Germline CDR1 is SGHTA and CDR2 is FQGNSA. The CDR3 reads CASSLEDSYNEQFF. The DNA of the CDR3 is TGTGCCAGCAGCTTAGAAGACAGCTACAATGAGCAGTTCTTC.

The count of this clonotype is one. This chain links TRBV28 with TRBJ2-7; 16 nucleotides line up with TRBD2. The junction had 8 bases not matched to a gene; V was cut back by 2 bases and J by 10 bases. CDR3 length equals 16 residues. Germline values: CDR1 MDHEN, CDR2 SYDVKM. DNA of the CDR3: TGTGCCAGCAGTTTACCTCAAGGGACTAGCGGGAGGGCCCAGTACTTC. This codes for CASSLPQGTSGRAQYF.

This clonotype appeared a few times. This chain uses TRBV2 with TRBJ1-2; D might be TRBD1 (5 bases). Germline values: CDR1 SNHLY, CDR2 FYNNEI. V was clipped by 0 bases and J by 6 bases, with 11 bases between them. The CDR3 runs 14 residues. CDR3 protein: CASSEAQGVDGYTF. As DNA, the CDR3 is TGTGCCAGCAGTGAAGCGCAGGGTGTCGATGGCTACACCTTC. The full variable domain, completed using reference TRBV2 and TRBJ1-2, is EPEVTQTPSHQVTQMGQEVILRCVPISNHLYFYWYRQILGQKVEFLVSFYNNEISEKSEIFDDQFSVERPDGSNFTLKIRSTKLEDSAMYFCASSEAQGVDGYTFGSGTRLTVV.

V and J are TRBV27 and TRBJ2-7, with D possibly being TRBD2 (5 bases). The CDR3 runs to 13 residues. V was trimmed by 5 bases and J by 6 bases, leaving 14 bases between them. CDR1 is MNHEY, CDR2 SMNVEV, per germline (reference sequence). The CDR3 here is CASSNNGIGEQYF. The CDR3 region has the DNA TGTGCCAGCAGTAACAACGGGATAGGCGAGCAGTACTTC.

This chain joins TRBV6-6 and TRBJ2-7; 11 bases agree with TRBD2. This CDR3 has 16 amino acids. Trimming at V came to 8 bases and at J to 3 bases, leaving 12 bases not matched to a gene. Germline-derived CDR1 and CDR2 are MNHNY and SVGAGI (reference sequence). CDR3 amino acids: CASRNTGTSGFYEQYF. The CDR3 DNA reads as TGTGCCAGCCGGAACACAGGGACTAGCGGTTTCTACGAGCAGTACTTC.

This rearrangement joins TRBV20-1 to TRBJ2-5, with 10 bases lining up with TRBD1. With V trimmed by 5 bases and J by 5 bases, 14 bases remained unmatched. This CDR3 is 16 amino acids long. CDR1 and CDR2 from the germline V gene are DFQATT and SNEGSKA (reference sequence). This CDR3 reads CSARLPTGGVGETQYF. CDR3 bases: TGCAGTGCTCGGCTACCGACAGGGGGCGTTGGGGAGACCCAGTACTTC.

V and J are TRBV3-1 and TRBJ2-1; 9 positions match TRBD1. The V gene's germline CDR1 is LGHDT and CDR2 YNNKEL (reference sequence). The V segment lost 4 bases and the J segment 8 bases; nucleotides outside the gene matches: 9. This CDR3 contains 15 residues. The CDR3 region is CASSLRTGEGDEQFF. CDR3 sequence (DNA): TGTGCCAGCAGCCTTAGGACAGGGGAGGGGGATGAGCAGTTCTTC.

This clonotype was found a few times. The chain combines TRBV27 with TRBJ1-2; TRBD1 is a possible D gene (5 bases). The CDR3 extends over 15 amino acids. V was shortened by 0 bases and J by 0 bases, with 8 bases between the two germline ends. The germline V gene encodes CDR1 MNHEY and CDR2 SMNVEV (reference sequence). The CDR3, as DNA: TGTGCCAGCAGTTTATCTCAGGGAGCTAACTATGGCTACACCTTC. It codes for CASSLSQGANYGYTF.

The chain uses TRBV20-1 and TRBJ1-5; D not certain. The CDR3 loop spans 13 amino acids. CDR1 and CDR2 from the germline V gene are DFQATT and SNEGSKA (reference sequence). V lost 5 bases and J 2 bases, leaving 10 bases between the germline ends. CDR3 residues: CSAEGPGNQPQHF. The CDR3 DNA is TGCAGTGCTGAAGGGCCGGGCAATCAGCCCCAGCATTTT.

This clonotype was detected a few times. The chain employs TRBV20-1 and TRBJ2-1; the match to TRBD2 covers 14 bases. The CDR3 runs 15 residues. V dropped 0 bases and J dropped 8; count of bases not matched to a gene: 3. CDR1 and CDR2 from the germline V gene are DFQATT and SNEGSKA (reference sequence). The CDR3 spells CSAREGTSGRHEQFF. The CDR3 DNA is TGCAGTGCTAGAGAGGGGACTAGCGGGAGACATGAGCAGTTCTTC.

The genes are TRBV29-1 and TRBJ2-1; D gene ambiguous. V shed 5 bases and J shed 6 bases, with 20 bases lying between them. CDR3 length: 15 amino acids. CDR1 is SQVTM, CDR2 ANQGSEA, per germline. The CDR3 nucleotides read TGCAGCGTTATTACTTCGCGGCCCCCTGGCAATGAGCAGTTCTTC. This sequence encodes CSVITSRPPGNEQFF.

This clonotype was seen a single time. J is TRBJ1-1 and V is TRBV11-2; no clear D gene. CDR3 length equals 12 residues. V was pared by 5 bases and J by 6 bases, with 10 bases between. Germline CDR1 reads SGHAT; CDR2 reads FQNNGV. This CDR3 is CASSLLLPEAFF. The CDR3 coding sequence is TGTGCCAGCAGCCTCCTCCTCCCTGAAGCTTTCTTT.